A selection of T cell receptor beta chains follows, all from one sample in a study of early T cells in non-severe SARS-CoV-2 infection. TCRdb independently ran MiXCR on the 5' RACE reads; one entry per CDR3 protein. The sample has some 83,000 distinct CDR3 sequences, under 11% seen once. The material was whole blood, obtained at baseline. Receptors originate from an adult who was a healthcare worker with PCR-confirmed SARS-CoV-2 infection or an uninfected control (not recorded which). CDR3s include the opening cysteine and the closing phenylalanine or tryptophan. The order of the fields is CDR3 length, J gene, V gene, clone size, D gene, CDR3 protein, CDR3 DNA. D genes are given only for firm matches. Clone size appears in some rows only: once, few, many, or a class for an expanded clone.

>16|TRBJ1-1|TRBV7-8|many|-
CASSAGGGFQGLQAFF
TGTGCCAGCAGTGCGGGGGGCGGCTTTCAGGGCCTTCAAGCTTTCTTT
>12|TRBJ1-2|TRBV7-2|few|-
CASSQANYGYTF
TGTGCCAGCAGCCAGGCCAACTATGGCTACACCTTC
>16|TRBJ2-7|TRBV3-1|-|-
CASSHQSQDGFYEQYF
TGTGCCAGCAGCCATCAGAGCCAGGATGGTTTCTACGAGCAGTACTTC
>16|TRBJ2-3|TRBV21-1|-|-
CASSPWGRGNTDTQYF
-
>14|TRBJ2-5|TRBV10-3|-|TRBD1
CAISGLTGTETQYF
TGTGCCATCAGTGGGTTGACAGGGACAGAGACCCAGTACTTC
>15|TRBJ2-3|TRBV29-1|few|TRBD2
CSVDSGGRGGDTQYF
TGCAGCGTTGACTCCGGCGGGAGAGGAGGGGATACGCAGTATTTT
>14|TRBJ1-3|TRBV6-5|many|-
CASSSDRSGNTIYF
TGTGCCAGCAGTTCCGACAGGTCTGGAAACACCATATATTTT
>12|TRBJ2-4|TRBV24-1|few|-
CATSEAGTGLYF
TGTGCCACCAGTGAAGCCGGGACGGGGTTGTACTTC
>15|TRBJ2-7|TRBV10-1|many|TRBD2
CASGRTSGRLYEQYF
TGCGCCAGCGGGAGGACTAGCGGGAGACTTTACGAGCAGTACTTC
>15|TRBJ2-5|TRBV20-1|few|TRBD2
CSARDLLAGTETQYF
TGCAGTGCTAGAGATCTTCTAGCGGGAACGGAGACCCAGTACTTC
>15|TRBJ1-1|TRBV2|-|TRBD1
CASSTPGQGLTEAFF
TGTGCCAGCTCCACCCCGGGACAGGGTTTAACTGAAGCTTTCTTT
>15|TRBJ2-7|TRBV5-1|many|-
CASSLEAGSSYEQYF
TGCGCCAGCAGCTTGGAGGCAGGGAGCTCCTACGAGCAGTACTTC
>13|TRBJ2-2|TRBV2|few|-
CASSPTYTGELFF
TGTGCCAGCAGCCCGACATACACCGGGGAGCTGTTTTTT
>13|TRBJ2-3|TRBV4-2|few|-
CASSQTGTDTQYF
TGTGCCAGCAGCCAGACGGGGACAGATACGCAGTATTTT
>14|TRBJ2-1|TRBV4-1|-|-
CASSLLNLNNEQFF
TGCGCCAGCAGCCTTTTGAACTTAAACAATGAGCAGTTCTTC
>15|TRBJ2-7|TRBV2|many|-
CASSFQGTSSYEQYF
TGTGCCAGCAGTTTTCAGGGAACTAGCTCCTACGAGCAGTACTTC
>13|TRBJ1-5|TRBV12-3/TRBV12-4|-|TRBD1
CASSFTGDQPQHF
TGTGCCAGCAGTTTTACAGGGGATCAGCCCCAGCATTTT
>14|TRBJ2-2|TRBV6-4|many|-
CASSDSKDAGELFF
TGTGCCAGCAGTGACTCGAAAGACGCCGGGGAGCTGTTTTTT
>13|TRBJ2-2|TRBV25-1|-|-
CASRVGSTGELFF
TGTGCCAGCAGAGTTGGGTCCACCGGGGAGCTGTTTTTT
>16|TRBJ2-7|TRBV5-4|-|-
CASSPYRDRWTREQYF
TGTGCCAGCAGCCCATACAGGGACCGATGGACGCGAGAGCAGTACTTC
>14|TRBJ1-5|TRBV7-9|few|-
CASSFWGDNQPQHF
TGTGCCAGCAGCTTTTGGGGGGACAATCAGCCCCAGCATTTT
>13|TRBJ1-2|TRBV27|-|-
CATRWGVNYGYTF
TGTGCCACCCGATGGGGAGTCAACTATGGCTACACCTTC
>15|TRBJ1-1|TRBV14|many|TRBD1
CASSQRTGWSTEAFF
TGTGCCAGCAGCCAACGGACAGGGTGGTCTACTGAAGCTTTCTTT
>14|TRBJ2-5|TRBV7-2|-|TRBD1
CASSLSTGTETQYF
TGTGCCAGCAGCTTATCGACAGGGACAGAGACCCAGTACTTC
>15|TRBJ2-3|TRBV6-4|few|TRBD1
CASSDGTGGVNTQYF
TGTGCCAGCAGTGACGGGACAGGGGGCGTGAATACGCAGTATTTT
>17|TRBJ2-3|TRBV20-1|few|TRBD2
CSARDGTSGKDQYTQYF
TGCAGTGCTAGAGACGGGACTAGCGGGAAAGACCAATACACGCAGTATTTT